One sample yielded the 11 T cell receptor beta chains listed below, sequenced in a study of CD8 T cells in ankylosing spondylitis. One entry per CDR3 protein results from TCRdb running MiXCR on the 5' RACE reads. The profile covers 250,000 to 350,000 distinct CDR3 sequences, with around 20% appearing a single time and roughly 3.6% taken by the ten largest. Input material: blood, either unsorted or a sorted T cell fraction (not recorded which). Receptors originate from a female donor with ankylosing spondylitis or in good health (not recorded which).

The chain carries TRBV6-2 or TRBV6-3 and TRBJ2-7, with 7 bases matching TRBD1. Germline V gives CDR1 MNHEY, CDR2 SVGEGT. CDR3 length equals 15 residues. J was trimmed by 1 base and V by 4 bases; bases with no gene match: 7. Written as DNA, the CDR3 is TGTGCCAGCAGTTCCCGTTGGACAGGATCCTACGAGCAGTACTTC. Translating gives CASSSRWTGSYEQYF.

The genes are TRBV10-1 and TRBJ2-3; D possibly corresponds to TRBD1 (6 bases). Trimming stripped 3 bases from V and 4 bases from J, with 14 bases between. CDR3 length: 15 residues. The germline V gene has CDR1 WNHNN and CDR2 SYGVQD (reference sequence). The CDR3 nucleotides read TGCGCCAGCAGTGACCCGGGACAATGGTCAGATACGCAGTATTTT. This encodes CASSDPGQWSDTQYF.

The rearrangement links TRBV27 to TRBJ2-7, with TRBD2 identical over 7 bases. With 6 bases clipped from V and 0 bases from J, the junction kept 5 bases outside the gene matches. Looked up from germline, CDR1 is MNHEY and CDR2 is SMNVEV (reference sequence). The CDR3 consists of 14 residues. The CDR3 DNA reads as TGTGCCAGCAGATCGGGCGGGAGCTCCTACGAGCAGTACTTC. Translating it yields CASRSGGSSYEQYF.

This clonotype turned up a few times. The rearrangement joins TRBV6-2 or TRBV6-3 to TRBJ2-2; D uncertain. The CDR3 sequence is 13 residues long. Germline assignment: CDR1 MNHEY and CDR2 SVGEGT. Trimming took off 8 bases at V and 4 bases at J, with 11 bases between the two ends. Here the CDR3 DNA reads TGTGCCAGCGGAAGGACCGCCACCGGGGAGCTGTTTTTT. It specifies CASGRTATGELFF.

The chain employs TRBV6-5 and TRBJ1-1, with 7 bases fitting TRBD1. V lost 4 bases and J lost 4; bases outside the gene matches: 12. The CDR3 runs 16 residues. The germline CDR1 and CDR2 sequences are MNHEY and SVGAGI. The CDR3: CASSSTPPTGTTEAFF. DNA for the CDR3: TGTGCCAGCAGTTCCACCCCACCGACAGGGACCACTGAAGCTTTCTTT.

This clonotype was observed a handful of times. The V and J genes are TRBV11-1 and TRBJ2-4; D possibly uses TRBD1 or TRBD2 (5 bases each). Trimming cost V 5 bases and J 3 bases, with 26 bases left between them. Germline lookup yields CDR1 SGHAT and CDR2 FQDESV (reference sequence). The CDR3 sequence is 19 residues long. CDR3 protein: CASSPPGTAPPWDKNIQYF. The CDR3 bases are TGTGCCAGCAGCCCCCCCGGGACCGCCCCACCCTGGGACAAAAACATTCAGTACTTC.

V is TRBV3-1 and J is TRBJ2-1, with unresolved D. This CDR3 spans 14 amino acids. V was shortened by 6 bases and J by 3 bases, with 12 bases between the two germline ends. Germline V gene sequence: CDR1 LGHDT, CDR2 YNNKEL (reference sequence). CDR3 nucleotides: TGTGCCAGCAGTCCCGGATATCGCTACAATGAGCAGTTCTTC. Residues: CASSPGYRYNEQFF.

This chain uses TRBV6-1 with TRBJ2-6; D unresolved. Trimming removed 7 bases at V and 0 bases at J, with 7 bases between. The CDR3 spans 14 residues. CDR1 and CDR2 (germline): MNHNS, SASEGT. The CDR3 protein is CASTWSSGANVLTF. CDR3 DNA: TGTGCCAGCACCTGGAGCTCTGGGGCCAACGTCCTGACTTTC.

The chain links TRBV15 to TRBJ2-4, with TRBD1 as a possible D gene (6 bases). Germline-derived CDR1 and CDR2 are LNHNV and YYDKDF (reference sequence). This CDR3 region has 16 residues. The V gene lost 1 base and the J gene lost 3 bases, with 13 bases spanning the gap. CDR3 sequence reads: CATSRVQGSHKNIQYF. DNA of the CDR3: TGTGCCACCAGCAGAGTACAGGGATCCCACAAAAACATTCAGTACTTC.

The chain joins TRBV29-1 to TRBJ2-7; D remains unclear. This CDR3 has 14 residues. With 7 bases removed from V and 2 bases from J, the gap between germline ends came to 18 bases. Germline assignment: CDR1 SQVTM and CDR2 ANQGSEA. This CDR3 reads CSAKGGMETYEQYF. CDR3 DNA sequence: TGCAGCGCAAAGGGTGGTATGGAAACCTACGAGCAGTACTTC.

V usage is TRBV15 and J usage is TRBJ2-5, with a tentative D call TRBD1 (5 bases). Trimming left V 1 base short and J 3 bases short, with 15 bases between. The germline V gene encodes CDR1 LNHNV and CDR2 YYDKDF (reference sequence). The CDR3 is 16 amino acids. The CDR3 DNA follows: TGTGCCACCAGCAGAGGGAAGGTGGGGCTCGAAGAGACCCAGTACTTC. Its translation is CATSRGKVGLEETQYF.